Following are 24 T cell receptor beta chains from one sample sequenced in a study of shared clonotypes between healthy human individuals. Clones were read by immunoSEQ multiplex PCR, and TCRdb kept only the in-frame ones, dropping some. The data contain about a million clones, roughly 80% of them seen just once; the ten biggest clones take up 0.89%. Material for sequencing was memory CD4+ T cells from PBMCs. Subset specified: CD45RA-negative fraction. All receptors derive from a man aged 18 to 29 in good health. Some clones in this sample may be carry-over from other donors' samples.

This clone was seen more than once but under ten times. V usage is TRBV9 and J usage is TRBJ2-3; the D gene is possibly TRBD2 (5 bases). V lost 4 bases and J lost 4, with 13 bases in between. The CDR3 is made up of 14 amino acids. Germline V gives CDR1 SGDLS, CDR2 YYNGEE. CDR3 residues: CASSLANPPDTQYF. The CDR3 DNA follows: TGTGCCAGCAGCCTAGCCAACCCCCCAGATACGCAGTATTTT. Full variable domain (rest looked up from reference TRBV9 and TRBJ2-3): DSGVTQTPKHLITATGQRVTLRCSPRSGDLSVYWYQQSLDQGLQFLIQYYNGEERAKGNILERFSAQQFPDLHSELNLSSLELGDSALYFCASSLANPPDTQYFGPGTRLTVL.

At least ten counts were recorded for this clone. This rearrangement joins TRBV5-1 to TRBJ2-7, with D unresolved. Germline V lookup: CDR1 SGHRS, CDR2 YFSETQ. CDR3 length: 14 amino acids. The V end lost 0 bases, the J end lost 0 bases, and 7 bases lay between the germline ends. CDR3 coding DNA: TGCGCCAGCAGCTTGGTACCGGACTCCTACGAGCAGTACTTC. Protein sequence: CASSLVPDSYEQYF. The full variable domain, completed using reference TRBV5-1 and TRBJ2-7, is KAGVTQTPRYLIKTRGQQVTLSCSPISGHRSVSWYQQTPGQGLQFLFEYFSETQRNKGNFPGRFSGRQFSNSRSEMNVSTLELGDSALYLCASSLVPDSYEQYFGPGTRLTVT.

The chain recombines TRBV6-1 with TRBJ2-2, with no clear D. Germline V lookup: CDR1 MNHNS, CDR2 SASEGT. The CDR3 covers 14 residues. Trimming removed 2 bases at V and 6 bases at J, with 10 bases between. The CDR3 coding sequence is TGTGCCAGCAGTGAACGGTCTAGGTCCGGGGAGCTGTTTTTT. Protein product: CASSERSRSGELFF.

The V gene is TRBV28, the J gene TRBJ2-1; 7 bases align to TRBD1. Germline CDR1 is MDHEN and CDR2 is SYDVKM. The CDR3 has 14 residues. The V segment lost 8 bases and the J segment 9 bases; nucleotides outside the gene matches: 13. CDR3 sequence reads: CASCRGGGNPEQFF. Written as DNA, the CDR3 is TGTGCCAGCTGTAGAGGGGGCGGTAACCCTGAGCAGTTCTTC.

The CDR3 DNA is TGTGCCAGCTCACCATTTTTACAGGGGGCGACTAACACTGAAGCTTTCTTT. It encodes CASSPFLQGATNTEAFF. V and J are TRBV18 and TRBJ1-1; 9 bases fit TRBD1. The trim removed 2 bases at V and 2 bases at J, leaving 9 bases unmatched. The CDR3 sequence is 17 residues long. Germline loops: CDR1 KGHSH, CDR2 LQKENI. Full variable domain (outside the CDR3, taken from reference TRBV18 and TRBJ1-1): NAGVMQNPRHLVRRRGQEARLRCSPMKGHSHVYWYRQLPEEGLKFMVYLQKENIIDESGMPKERFSAEFPKEGPSILRIQQVVRGDSAAYFCASSPFLQGATNTEAFFGQGTRLTVV.

The sample holds one count of this clone. The chain employs TRBV4-3 and TRBJ2-3; the D gene is possibly TRBD2 (5 bases). The CDR3 length is 14 residues. Germline lookup yields CDR1 LGHNA and CDR2 YSLEER. The V and J ends lost 0 bases and 4 bases respectively, with 8 bases between them. CDR3 in amino acids: CASSQDPSSDTQYF. CDR3 nucleotide sequence: TGCGCCAGCAGCCAAGATCCTAGCTCAGATACGCAGTATTTT.

This chain uses TRBV2 with TRBJ1-4, with D unclear. The CDR3 extends over 15 amino acids. With 6 bases removed from V and 12 bases from J, the gap between germline ends came to 23 bases. Germline V lookup: CDR1 SNHLY, CDR2 FYNNEI. CDR3 sequence (DNA): TGTGCCAGCAGGCCCCGGGTTGTGCGAGGTGTGGAACTGTTTTTT. It specifies CASRPRVVRGVELFF.

The V gene is TRBV7-2, the J gene TRBJ2-3, with 7 bases lining up with TRBD1. The germline gives CDR1 SGHTA, CDR2 FQGNSA. V lost 5 bases to trimming and J lost 0 bases; unmatched junction nucleotides: 8. This CDR3 region has 16 residues. CDR3 loop: CASSPRTGISTDTQYF. The CDR3 coding sequence is TGTGCCAGCAGCCCCAGGACAGGAATTAGCACAGATACGCAGTATTTT.

This sequence joins TRBV27 and TRBJ2-3; weak D call: TRBD2 (6 bases). CDR3 length: 15 amino acids. CDR1 MNHEY and CDR2 SMNVEV come from the germline V gene (reference sequence). Trimming removed 5 bases from V and 2 bases from J, with 14 bases in between. In nucleotides, the CDR3 is TGTGCCAGCAGTCCCCGCGTAGCGGACACAGATACGCAGTATTTT. Translated, it gives CASSPRVADTDTQYF.

This chain joins TRBV5-6 and TRBJ2-7; 10 bases are a match to TRBD1. This CDR3 has 16 residues. With V trimmed by 4 bases and J by 5 bases, 12 bases remained unmatched. Germline lookup yields CDR1 SGHDT and CDR2 YYEEEE. The CDR3 here is CASSLRPRQGAHEQYF. The CDR3 DNA reads as TGTGCCAGCAGCCTTCGCCCCCGACAGGGGGCCCACGAGCAGTACTTC.

The count of this clone is one. The chain links TRBV12-2 to TRBJ1-2. TRBV12-2 is marked as a pseudogene. The CDR3 is made up of 15 amino acids. The DNA of the CDR3 is TGTGCAAGTCCCCCCGGGGGGGCGTCCGGCTATGGCTACACCTTC. Its translation is CASPPGGASGYGYTF.

This clone showed up just a few times. Other nucleotide sequences from this sample produce the same CDR3. The chain couples TRBV20-1 to TRBJ2-3; no definite D call. The CDR3 extends over 11 amino acids. Germline V gene lookup returns CDR1 DFQATT and CDR2 SNEGSKA (reference sequence). The CDR3, as DNA: TGCAGCATCCGACGCACAGATACGCAGTATTTT. Translated, it gives CSIRRTDTQYF.

The V gene is TRBV11-3, the J gene TRBJ2-5; 11 bases align to TRBD2. Trimming took 4 bases from V and 5 from J; bases not matched to a gene: 9. Per the germline V gene, CDR1 is SGHNT and CDR2 is YENEEA. The CDR3 contains 16 residues. CDR3 sequence reads: CASSWVLAGVAETQYF. CDR3 in DNA: TGTGCCAGCAGCTGGGTACTAGCGGGAGTCGCGGAGACCCAGTACTTC.

This clone was counted a few times. The V gene is TRBV28, the J gene TRBJ1-4; D perhaps matches TRBD1 (6 bases). CDR1 and CDR2 (germline): MDHEN, SYDVKM. V lost 4 bases to trimming and J lost 0 bases, with 9 bases between them. The CDR3 has 15 residues. CDR3: CASSSGATTNEKLFF. The DNA of the CDR3 is TGTGCCAGCAGTTCAGGGGCAACAACTAATGAAAAACTGTTTTTT.

The chain couples TRBV29-1 to TRBJ1-1; D possibly corresponds to TRBD1 (5 bases). The CDR3 is 14 amino acids. The V gene lost 7 bases and the J gene lost 1 base, with 16 bases spanning the gap. Germline assignment: CDR1 SQVTM and CDR2 ANQGSEA. The CDR3 DNA is TGCAGCGCCTACTCGGGACGGGCGAACACTGAAGCTTTCTTT. Its protein product is CSAYSGRANTEAFF.

The J gene is TRBJ2-7, the V gene TRBV19; 9 bases are a match to TRBD1. The junction had 7 bases not matched to a gene; V was cut back by 5 bases and J by 2 bases. The CDR3 totals 15 residues. Germline CDR1 and CDR2: LNHDA and SQIVND (reference sequence). The CDR3 loop is CASSSARQGAYEQYF. The CDR3 DNA follows: TGTGCCAGTAGTTCCGCTAGACAGGGGGCCTACGAGCAGTACTTC.

The chain couples TRBV2 to TRBJ2-7; TRBD1 matches 7 bases. In germline, CDR1 is SNHLY, CDR2 FYNNEI. Trimming at V came to 7 bases and at J to 3 bases, leaving 9 bases not matched to a gene. This CDR3 is built from 14 residues. In DNA, the CDR3 is TGTGCCAGCACTTTGGCAGGGGGAGTCTACGAGCAGTACTTC. It yields the protein CASTLAGGVYEQYF.

This rearrangement joins TRBV5-4 to TRBJ2-5; 8 bases align to TRBD1. J gave up 4 bases and V 0 bases, and 5 bases lay outside the gene matches. CDR1 and CDR2 from the germline V gene are SGHNT and YYREEE (reference sequence). The CDR3 length is 15 residues. In DNA form, the CDR3 reads TGTGCCAGCAGCTTGGCTCAGGGGGCTCGAGAGACCCAGTACTTC. This sequence encodes CASSLAQGARETQYF.

The chain joins TRBV5-1 to TRBJ1-4, with unresolved D. With 4 bases removed from V and 4 bases from J, the gap between germline ends came to 8 bases. Per the germline V gene, CDR1 is SGHRS and CDR2 is YFSETQ. The CDR3 totals 13 residues. The CDR3 region is CASSPSLNEKLFF. CDR3 DNA sequence: TGCGCCAGCAGCCCAAGCCTTAATGAAAAACTGTTTTTT.

The rearrangement uses TRBV28 and TRBJ1-5; 9 bases agree with TRBD1. After removal of 10 bases from V and 5 bases from J, the junction contained 12 bases not matched to a gene. The CDR3 contains 15 residues. Germline CDR1 MDHEN, CDR2 SYDVKM. The CDR3 loop reads CATGGGQGVYQPQHF. CDR3 nucleotide sequence: TGTGCCACCGGGGGGGGACAGGGTGTTTATCAGCCCCAGCATTTT.

The V and J genes are TRBV5-1 and TRBJ2-7; tentatively, D is TRBD2 (5 bases). The germline V and J ends were trimmed by 0 bases and 4 bases, with 11 bases remaining between them. This CDR3 comprises 14 residues. In germline, CDR1 is SGHRS, CDR2 YFSETQ. In DNA form, the CDR3 reads TGCGCCAGCAGCTTGGTTGGGAGTAGATACGAGCAGTACTTC. It encodes CASSLVGSRYEQYF. Complete variable domain (other parts from reference TRBV5-1 and TRBJ2-7): KAGVTQTPRYLIKTRGQQVTLSCSPISGHRSVSWYQQTPGQGLQFLFEYFSETQRNKGNFPGRFSGRQFSNSRSEMNVSTLELGDSALYLCASSLVGSRYEQYFGPGTRLTVT.

This chain uses TRBV7-8 with TRBJ1-1; no clear D. Between the trimmed V and J ends, which lost 3 bases and 0 bases, there was a span of 8 bases. Germline V gene data show CDR1 as SGHVS and CDR2 as FQNEAQ. The CDR3 sequence is 14 residues long. For the CDR3, the DNA is TGTGCCAGCAGCTTCGGGATGTTGAACACTGAAGCTTTCTTT. Translation: CASSFGMLNTEAFF. The variable domain in full, with the rest retrieved from reference TRBV7-8 and TRBJ1-1, is GAGVSQSPRYKVAKRGQDVALRCDPISGHVSLFWYQQALGQGPEFLTYFQNEAQLDKSGLPSDRFFAERPEGSVSTLKIQRTQQEDSAVYLCASSFGMLNTEAFFGQGTRLTVV.

Turning to this clone: Being one base from a much bigger clone, this may be a read error. The same CDR3 is also encoded by other DNA sequences in this sample. V usage is TRBV30 and J usage is TRBJ1-2; 7 bases line up with TRBD1. From germline, CDR1 is GTSNPN and CDR2 SVGIG (reference sequence). CDR3 length: 14 residues. CDR3 region: CAWSLNTGIGGYTF. DNA of the CDR3: TGTGCCTGGAGTTTAAATACAGGGATAGGGGGCTACACATTC.

The genes are TRBV11-2 and TRBJ2-2, with TRBD1 as a possible D gene (5 bases). The CDR3 contains 17 residues. Germline V lookup: CDR1 SGHAT, CDR2 FQNNGV. With 5 bases removed from V and 3 bases from J, the gap between germline ends came to 19 bases. CDR3 protein: CASSPRQLGPDTGELFF. As DNA, the CDR3 is TGTGCCAGCAGCCCCCGACAGCTAGGGCCTGACACCGGGGAGCTGTTTTTT.